The 7 T cell receptor beta chains below all came from one sample that was sequenced in a study of technical replicates of blood from a few donors. Method: immunoSEQ multiplex PCR; TCRdb's copy keeps in-frame clones and lacks some. The sample shows 45,000 to 60,000 clones, 90% to 95% of them seen only once. The sequencing sample was made of PBMCs. The receptor source for this set is a human donor in good health. Some clones in this sample may be carry-over from other donors' samples.

The chain recombines TRBV7-7 with TRBJ2-1; D call uncertain. CDR1 SSHAT and CDR2 FNYEAQ come from the germline V gene (reference sequence). V shed 0 bases and J shed 4 bases, with 10 bases lying between them. The CDR3 loop spans 15 amino acids. CDR3 residues: CASSLAATEYNEQFF. The CDR3, as DNA: TGTGCCAGCAGCTTAGCAGCGACGGAATACAATGAGCAGTTCTTC.

The genes are TRBV30 and TRBJ1-2; tentative D call: TRBD1 (6 bases). V gave up 0 bases and J gave up 6 bases, with 14 bases separating them. This CDR3 has 14 residues. Germline V lookup: CDR1 GTSNPN, CDR2 SVGIG (reference sequence). In DNA, the CDR3 is TGTGCCTGGAGTGTAACGGGCAGGGGACATGGCTACACCTTC. Its translation is CAWSVTGRGHGYTF.

The rearrangement uses TRBV5-6 and TRBJ2-5; 11 bases line up with TRBD2. The CDR3 is made up of 15 amino acids. V trimming: 0 bases; J trimming: 5 bases; junction bases outside the gene matches: 3. From germline, CDR1 is SGHDT and CDR2 YYEEEE. The CDR3 sequence: CASSLAASGRETQYF. The CDR3 DNA is TGTGCCAGCAGCTTGGCGGCTAGCGGGAGGGAGACCCAGTACTTC.

This clone has only one observation. The rearrangement uses TRBV2 and TRBJ1-3; TRBD1 matches 8 bases. The CDR3 runs 16 residues. With V trimmed by 3 bases and J by 0 bases, 4 bases remained unmatched. The germline V gene has CDR1 SNHLY and CDR2 FYNNEI. The CDR3 DNA is TGTGCCAGCAGTGAGATCAGGGGGCTCTCTGGAAACACCATATATTTT. Translating gives CASSEIRGLSGNTIYF. The variable domain in full, completed from reference TRBV2 and TRBJ1-3, reads EPEVTQTPSHQVTQMGQEVILRCVPISNHLYFYWYRQILGQKVEFLVSFYNNEISEKSEIFDDQFSVERPDGSNFTLKIRSTKLEDSAMYFCASSEIRGLSGNTIYFGEGSWLTVV.

V usage is TRBV10-2 and J usage is TRBJ2-1; 7 bases line up with TRBD1. Looked up from germline, CDR1 is WSHSY and CDR2 is SAAADI. The CDR3 length is 13 residues. J was trimmed by 5 bases and V by 6 bases; bases with no gene match: 4. The CDR3 DNA reads as TGCGCCAGCAGCAGGGACAGACACAATGAGCAGTTCTTC. Amino acids: CASSRDRHNEQFF.

The genes are TRBV5-4 and TRBJ2-1, with D unresolved. CDR3 length: 12 residues. Germline lookup yields CDR1 SGHNT and CDR2 YYREEE (reference sequence). V lost 1 base and J 4 bases, leaving 3 bases between the germline ends. CDR3: CASSLYYNEQFF. DNA of the CDR3: TGTGCCAGCAGCTTGTATTACAATGAGCAGTTCTTC.

The gene calls are TRBV15 and TRBJ2-3, with D perhaps matching TRBD2 (6 bases). CDR1 and CDR2 from the germline V gene are LNHNV and YYDKDF (reference sequence). V lost 3 bases, J lost 6 bases, and 10 bases lay in between. This CDR3 comprises 13 residues. The CDR3 loop reads CATSSDLADTQYF. The CDR3 bases are TGTGCCACCAGCAGCGATCTAGCGGATACGCAGTATTTT.